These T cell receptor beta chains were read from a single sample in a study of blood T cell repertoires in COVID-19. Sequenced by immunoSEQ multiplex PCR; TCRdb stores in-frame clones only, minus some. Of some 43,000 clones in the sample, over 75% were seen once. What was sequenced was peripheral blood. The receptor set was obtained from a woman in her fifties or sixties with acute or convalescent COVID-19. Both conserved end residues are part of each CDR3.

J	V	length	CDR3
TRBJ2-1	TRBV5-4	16	CASSQRGTGVIYEQFF
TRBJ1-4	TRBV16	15	CASSDRGDRSEKLFF
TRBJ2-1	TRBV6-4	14	CASSPTTALAEQFF
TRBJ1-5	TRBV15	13	CATSRTGNQPQHF
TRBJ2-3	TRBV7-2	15	CASSPLQGLSDTQYF
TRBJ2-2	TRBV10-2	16	CASSDLDRVETGELFF
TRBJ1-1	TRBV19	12	CASSVDGEEAFF
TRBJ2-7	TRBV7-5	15	CVRSLKGQGTHEQYF
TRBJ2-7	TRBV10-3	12	CAIRTGSYEQYF
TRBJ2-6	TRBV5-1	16	CASGRAPSLGANVLTF
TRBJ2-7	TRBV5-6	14	CASSWTGSKSEQYF
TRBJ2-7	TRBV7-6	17	CASSLSSGTGTSYEQYF
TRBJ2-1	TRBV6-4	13	CASSQGQGNEQFF
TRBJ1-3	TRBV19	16	CASSPLEGASGNTIYF
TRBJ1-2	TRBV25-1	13	CASSVQGNYGYTF
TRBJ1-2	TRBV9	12	CASSAHRDGYTF
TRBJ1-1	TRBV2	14	CASSISSTGGYAFF
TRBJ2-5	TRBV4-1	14	CASSGLAGGETQYF
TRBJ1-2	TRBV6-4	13	CASSDNQGFGYTF
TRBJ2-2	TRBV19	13	CAGGQLNTGELFF
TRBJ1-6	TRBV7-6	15	CASSYTGQQNSPLHF
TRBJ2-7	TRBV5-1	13	CASSLVAGREQYF